The next 3 T cell receptor beta chains were all read from a single sample in a study of long-term antiretroviral therapy in people with HIV (dated by TCRdb to 2021 to 2024). The immunoSEQ hsTCRB v3.0 assay was used at survey level resolution for TRB variable region sequencing. TCRdb re-hosts the immuneACCESS table, in-frame sequences only. Its copies lack some clones; in the studies checked, an unresolved V gene accounts for under half of them, and the cause for the rest is not known. The sample table contains about 20,000 clones; only one count was recorded for about 78% of them. The biggest ten clones account for less than 15% of the sample. The sequencing here drew on unsorted PBMCs, taken 2.9 years after starting antiretroviral therapy. Receptors were obtained from a woman in her twenties or thirties with HIV.

This chain joins TRBV5-6 and TRBJ1-1, with D unclear. Germline CDR1 SGHDT, CDR2 YYEEEE. This CDR3 comprises 13 residues. Trimming pared 4 bases from V and 4 bases from J, leaving 11 bases between. CDR3 DNA: TGTGCCAGCAGCCGTAGTCGGGCCACTGAAGCTTTCTTT. Encoded protein: CASSRSRATEAFF.

The chain links TRBV2 to TRBJ2-2, with a possible D match to TRBD1 (6 bases). The germline V gene has CDR1 SNHLY and CDR2 FYNNEI. V lost 7 bases to trimming and J lost 6 bases, with 15 bases between them. The CDR3 is 14 residues long. CDR3 sequence reads: CASTRIQGSGELFF. CDR3 DNA: TGTGCCAGCACTCGAATACAGGGTTCCGGGGAGCTGTTTTTT.

This chain connects TRBV5-3 to TRBJ2-2, with D possibly matching TRBD1 (5 bases). TRBV5-3 falls under the ORF class, with uncertain function. V was clipped by 1 base and J by 6 bases, with 13 bases between them. This CDR3 contains 15 residues. The CDR3 DNA sequence: TGTGCCAGAAGCTTGCGGCCCAGGGTGGCCGGGGAGCTGTTTTTT. Translating it yields CARSLRPRVAGELFF.